This T cell receptor beta chain was profiled in a study of T-cell memory formation after mild COVID-19. There are many counts of this clonotype. Its antigen remains unidentified. TCRdb recomputed calls from the 5' RACE reads with MiXCR, one row per CDR3 protein. The sample has around 340,000 distinct CDR3 sequences, about an eighth seen once; the top ten hold about 20%. The ends were cut back, 0 bases at V and 5 bases at J, with 8 bases in the middle. Germline CDR1 is DFQATT and CDR2 is SNEGSKA (reference sequence). The CDR3 contains 13 residues. Study observations and caveats: The main location of contracting CD4+ clones was CM and EM, and that of contracting CD8+ clones was EMRA. For second-wave clones that peaked at day 37, SARS-CoV-2 specificity went unverified.

The J gene is TRBJ2-1, the V gene TRBV20-1; D unresolved. The sequencing input was PBMCs or a T cell subset sorted from them (not recorded which). This sequence originates from a man younger than 30 who had mild COVID-19 (a few samples of this study predate the infection). Cell type and time point are not known. CDR3 region: CSARDTTNNEQFF. CDR3 DNA sequence: TGCAGTGCTAGAGATACAACGAACAATGAGCAGTTCTTC.